The present entry profiles one T cell receptor (beta chain) with its context. Antigen specificity is unknown. It was cDNA, reverse transcribed from extracted RNA, that served as the sequencing template. Here immunoSEQ multiplex PCR was the method, and the copy in TCRdb shows in-frame clones only, minus some. There are approximately 6,700 clones in the sample; approximately 60% occur only once, and roughly 17% lies in the top ten. Trimming left V 1 base short and J 0 bases short, with 19 bases between. This CDR3 has 18 residues. The germline CDR1 and CDR2 sequences are SQVTM and ANQGSEA. Lesional scalp punch biopsies and peripheral blood came from alopecia areata patients. This sample is part of a study of CD8+ T cells in alopecia areata. The overall study: Patients in the study were on tofacitinib for 6 to 18 months, then off it for 6 months.

General study findings and limits: Unlike in mice, where it was clearer, TCR sharing across patients was less clear, possibly HLA-related.

The sample in question was skin, obtained at week 0. V gene TRBV29-1 combines with J gene TRBJ2-1; TRBD2 might be the D (7 bases). The source of this sequence is a human donor with alopecia areata. CDR3 in DNA: TGCAGCGTTGAAGTTCCGGGGGGCACCCCAAGCTCCTACAATGAGCAGTTCTTC. This translates into CSVEVPGGTPSSYNEQFF.